In this sample, the clone carrying this TCR beta chain turned up a few times. What it binds is not known. This sample was taken from a study of cytomegalovirus exposure and HLA in healthy donors. General study points: Roughly uniform depth of sequencing across donors was assumed in presence/absence analyses.

The length of the CDR3 is 15 residues. The J segment lost 5 bases and the V segment lost 0 bases, leaving 7 bases of the junction unmatched. Germline lookup yields CDR1 SGHRS and CDR2 YFSETQ. Amplification used 60 Vbeta primers and 13 Jbeta primers. Here immunoSEQ multiplex PCR was the method, and the copy in TCRdb shows in-frame clones only, minus some. The sample includes some 200,000 clones, roughly 68% of them seen just once. The genes are TRBV5-1 and TRBJ1-2; 7 bases match TRBD1. The sample consisted of PBMCs. This receptor was obtained from a woman aged 30 to 39 in good health and CMV-seronegative. CDR3 region: CASSLGGTDIYGYTF. For the CDR3, the DNA is TGCGCCAGCAGCTTGGGGGGGACAGACATTTATGGCTACACCTTC.